These 21 T cell receptor beta chains were sequenced from one sample in a study of blood T cell repertoires in COVID-19. The protocol was immunoSEQ multiplex PCR, while the TCRdb copy is restricted to in-frame clones and leaves out a portion. The sample carries tens of thousands of clones, 75% to 85% recorded once. The specimen sequenced was peripheral blood. The receptors stem from a human donor in a cohort sampled during active COVID-19.

This chain connects TRBV5-5 to TRBJ1-2; no reliable D call. Germline CDR1 reads SGHKS; CDR2 reads YYEKEE (reference sequence). V was shortened by 0 bases and J by 2 bases, with 5 bases between the two germline ends. The CDR3 is 13 residues long. This chain's CDR3 is CASSLGQNYGYTF. CDR3 sequence (DNA): TGTGCCAGCAGCTTGGGACAAAACTATGGCTACACCTTC.

The rearrangement joins TRBV15 to TRBJ2-7; 11 nucleotides line up with TRBD2. The CDR3 has 16 amino acids. After removal of 3 bases from V and 0 bases from J, the junction contained 4 bases not matched to a gene. CDR1 and CDR2 from the germline V gene are LNHNV and YYDKDF (reference sequence). As DNA, the CDR3 is TGTGCCACCAGCAGCGGGACTAGCGGCAGCTCCTACGAGCAGTACTTC. This codes for CATSSGTSGSSYEQYF.

V and J are TRBV7-6 and TRBJ1-5; D unresolved. V was shortened by 1 base and J by 1 base, with 8 bases between the two germline ends. CDR3 length: 15 amino acids. Germline V gives CDR1 SGHVS, CDR2 FNYEAQ. CDR3 in DNA: TGTGCCAGCAGCTTAGGAGGGATCAGCAATCAGCCCCAGCATTTT. Encoded protein: CASSLGGISNQPQHF.

The J gene is TRBJ1-1, the V gene TRBV6-5; 8 bases are shared with TRBD1. Germline-derived CDR1 and CDR2 are MNHEY and SVGAGI. Losses at the gene ends were 7 bases for V and 4 bases for J; bases not matched to a gene: 8. The length of the CDR3 is 14 residues. The CDR3 sequence is CASTFQGALTEAFF. As DNA, the CDR3 is TGTGCCAGCACTTTTCAGGGGGCGCTCACTGAAGCTTTCTTT.

The count of this clone is one. The chain joins TRBV10-3 to TRBJ2-3; 8 bases match TRBD2. Germline loops: CDR1 ENHRY, CDR2 SYGVKD. The CDR3 sequence is 13 residues long. V was clipped by 6 bases and J by 1 base; unmatched bases: 0. The CDR3 coding sequence is TGTGCCATCAGCGGGGGGGGCACAGATACGCAGTATTTT. It codes for CAISGGGTDTQYF.

The sample holds a few counts of this clone. This chain uses TRBV18 with TRBJ1-1, with D possibly matching TRBD1 (5 bases). V gave up 1 base and J gave up 8 bases, with 11 bases separating them. CDR1 is KGHSH, CDR2 LQKENI, per germline. CDR3 length: 13 amino acids. The CDR3 here is CASSPQQGGEAFF. Written as DNA, the CDR3 is TGTGCCAGCTCACCACAGCAGGGTGGGGAAGCTTTCTTT. The full variable domain, in which reference TRBV18 and TRBJ1-1 provide the parts outside the CDR3, is NAGVMQNPRHLVRRRGQEARLRCSPMKGHSHVYWYRQLPEEGLKFMVYLQKENIIDESGMPKERFSAEFPKEGPSILRIQQVVRGDSAAYFCASSPQQGGEAFFGQGTRLTVV.

The chain couples TRBV28 to TRBJ1-1; 11 bases match TRBD1. From germline, CDR1 is MDHEN and CDR2 SYDVKM. The CDR3 consists of 14 residues. With V trimmed by 6 bases and J by 4 bases, 4 bases remained unmatched. The CDR3 protein is CASSQGTGGTEAFF. As DNA, the CDR3 is TGTGCCAGCAGCCAGGGGACAGGGGGCACTGAAGCTTTCTTT.

Only one count was recorded for this clone. The V call is TRBV6-2 or TRBV6-3, the J call TRBJ2-7; tentative D call: TRBD2 (6 bases). Between the trimmed V and J ends, which lost 4 bases and 2 bases, there was a span of 21 bases. CDR1 and CDR2 (germline): MNHEY, SVGEGT. The CDR3 length is 17 residues. CDR3 sequence reads: CASSLPLFGGSAYEQYF. In nucleotides, the CDR3 is TGTGCCAGCAGTTTGCCCCTCTTTGGAGGGTCAGCCTACGAGCAGTACTTC.

This clone was recorded many times. J is TRBJ2-7 and V is TRBV5-6; TRBD2 might be the D (6 bases). Germline-derived CDR1 and CDR2 are SGHDT and YYEEEE. V lost 4 bases to trimming and J lost 2 bases, with 10 bases between them. CDR3 size: 13 residues. CDR3: CASSPGGAYEQYF. CDR3 bases: TGTGCCAGCAGCCCCGGAGGGGCCTACGAGCAGTACTTC.

This clone has just a few counts. This chain uses TRBV4-1 with TRBJ2-7, with 12 bases identical to TRBD2. CDR3 size: 15 residues. The V gene end was trimmed by 1 base and the J gene end by 2 bases; junction bases not matched to a gene: 0. From germline, CDR1 is MGHRA and CDR2 YSYEKL. The CDR3 loop reads CASSQGLAGAYEQYF. The CDR3 DNA follows: TGCGCCAGCAGCCAAGGACTAGCGGGGGCCTACGAGCAGTACTTC.

V usage is TRBV29-1 and J usage is TRBJ1-2; 12 bases align to TRBD1. The CDR3 sequence is 14 residues long. CDR1 is SQVTM, CDR2 ANQGSEA, per germline. The V segment lost 7 bases and the J segment 4 bases; nucleotides outside the gene matches: 7. Written as DNA, the CDR3 is TGCAGCGCTCCCGGGACAGGGGGCACCTATGGCTACACCTTC. Its protein product is CSAPGTGGTYGYTF.

This chain joins TRBV5-4 and TRBJ1-6, with D unclear. V gave up 2 bases and J gave up 9 bases, with 9 bases separating them. CDR1 SGHNT and CDR2 YYREEE come from the germline V gene (reference sequence). The CDR3 runs to 13 residues. The CDR3 sequence is CASSFEPSSPLHF. The CDR3 region has the DNA TGTGCCAGCAGCTTTGAGCCGAGTTCACCCCTCCACTTT.

CDR3 region: CASSPREVSYEQYF. The CDR3 region has the DNA TGCGCCAGCAGCCCCCGGGAGGTATCCTACGAGCAGTACTTC. The rearrangement links TRBV5-1 to TRBJ2-7; TRBD2 matches at 7 bases. Germline CDR1 reads SGHRS; CDR2 reads YFSETQ. V dropped 4 bases and J dropped 1; count of bases not matched to a gene: 5. The CDR3 consists of 14 residues.

The chain uses TRBV5-1 and TRBJ1-2, with D unclear. CDR1 is SGHRS, CDR2 YFSETQ, per germline. CDR3 length: 14 residues. V shed 4 bases and J shed 4 bases, with 14 bases lying between them. The CDR3 DNA reads TGCGCCAGCAGCAGGGAGGCCTCTGCCTATGGCTACACCTTC. Residues: CASSREASAYGYTF.

CDR3 in amino acids: CASSFRTGENSPLHF. In DNA, the CDR3 is TGTGCCAGCAGTTTTAGGACAGGGGAGAATTCACCCCTCCACTTT. The chain joins TRBV6-5 to TRBJ1-6; 9 nucleotides align to TRBD1. Germline values: CDR1 MNHEY, CDR2 SVGAGI. The V and J ends lost 4 bases and 7 bases, in that order; junction bases with no gene match: 5. This CDR3 is built from 15 residues.

V is TRBV4-3 and J is TRBJ1-1; 7 bases fit TRBD1. The CDR3 covers 13 residues. Trimming at V came to 4 bases and at J to 4 bases, leaving 3 bases not matched to a gene. The germline V gene encodes CDR1 LGHNA and CDR2 YSLEER. CDR3 in amino acids: CASSRDSITEAFF. The CDR3 DNA reads as TGCGCCAGCAGCCGGGACAGTATCACTGAAGCTTTCTTT.

The CDR3 loop is CASSFGGGRANEKLFF. In DNA form, the CDR3 reads TGTGCCAGCAGCTTCGGAGGGGGCAGGGCTAATGAAAAACTGTTTTTT. The chain joins TRBV5-8 to TRBJ1-4; 7 bases are shared with TRBD1. The CDR3 is 16 residues long. Trimming removed 2 bases from V and 3 bases from J; junction bases left unmatched: 7. Germline CDR1 SGHTS, CDR2 YDEGEE.

This clone has only one observation. The chain couples TRBV6-5 to TRBJ1-5, with TRBD1 matching over 8 bases. The CDR3 runs to 14 residues. J lost 2 bases, V lost 6 bases, and 3 bases had no gene match. Germline V gene sequence: CDR1 MNHEY, CDR2 SVGAGI. CDR3 in amino acids: CASRQGAGNQPQHF. The CDR3, as DNA: TGTGCCAGCAGGCAGGGGGCAGGCAATCAGCCCCAGCATTTT.

V is TRBV18 and J is TRBJ2-5; D is possibly TRBD2 (5 bases). V was clipped by 6 bases and J by 5 bases, with 16 bases between them. The CDR3 covers 14 residues. The germline V gene has CDR1 KGHSH and CDR2 LQKENI. This chain's CDR3 is CASSLNAGVETQYF. The CDR3 DNA reads TGTGCCAGCTCCCTAAACGCGGGCGTGGAGACCCAGTACTTC. Full variable domain (remainder filled in from reference TRBV18 and TRBJ2-5): NAGVMQNPRHLVRRRGQEARLRCSPMKGHSHVYWYRQLPEEGLKFMVYLQKENIIDESGMPKERFSAEFPKEGPSILRIQQVVRGDSAAYFCASSLNAGVETQYFGPGTRLLVL.

This rearrangement joins TRBV28 to TRBJ1-2; possible D gene TRBD1, 6 bases. The length of the CDR3 is 12 residues. Trimming took off 7 bases at V and 6 bases at J, with 12 bases between the two ends. CDR1 is MDHEN and CDR2 is SYDVKM in the germline V gene. The CDR3 DNA follows: TGTGCCAGCAAGTATGACAGGAATGGCTACACCTTC. Its protein product is CASKYDRNGYTF.

The chain is built from TRBV11-2 and TRBJ2-7, with 8 positions matching TRBD1. Unmatched junction bases numbered 5, after V lost 2 bases and J lost 2 bases. This CDR3 spans 15 amino acids. Germline V gives CDR1 SGHAT, CDR2 FQNNGV. Here the CDR3 DNA reads TGTGCCAGCAGCTTATTCGGGACAGGAACCTACGAGCAGTACTTC. This translates into CASSLFGTGTYEQYF.